Each of the 20 T cell receptor beta chains below was sequenced from the same sample in a study of beta chain features in type 1 diabetes (dated by TCRdb to between 2018 and 2020). The library was made by the immunoSEQ multiplex PCR assay. All of the isolated RNA was reverse transcribed with the High Capacity cDNA Reverse Transcription Kit, so expressed TCRB transcripts were sequenced. TCRdb took over this immuneACCESS table, retaining in-frame rearrangements with V and J assigned. Such tables are incomplete; in checked studies, under half of the missing clones stem from an unresolved V gene, and the remainder is unexplained. The sample contains 450,000 to 600,000 clones, approximately 30% of them found a single time. The ten largest clones represent more than 0.055% of the sample. Sequencing was performed on naive CD4+ T cells from blood. The cell subset or site label of this sample denotes: true naive CD4+ T cells. These receptors were obtained from a man between 18 and 29 years old in good health.

This clone was detected a few times. The chain is built from TRBV7-2 and TRBJ2-4, with D maybe TRBD2 (6 bases). Trimming removed 5 bases from V and 6 bases from J, with 11 bases in between. The CDR3 length is 13 residues. Germline V gene sequence: CDR1 SGHTA, CDR2 FQGNSA. CDR3 nucleotide sequence: TGTGCCAGCAGCCCCGGACTAACAAACATTCAGTACTTC. This translates into CASSPGLTNIQYF. The whole variable domain, remainder taken from reference TRBV7-2 and TRBJ2-4, is GAGVSQSPSNKVTEKGKDVELRCDPISGHTALYWYRQSLGQGLEFLIYFQGNSAPDKSGLPSDRFSAERTGGSVSTLTIQRTQQEDSAVYLCASSPGLTNIQYFGAGTRLSVL.

This clone has just one count. V is TRBV11-2 and J is TRBJ2-1; 11 bases map to TRBD2. CDR1 SGHAT and CDR2 FQNNGV come from the germline V gene. CDR3 size: 13 residues. The J segment lost 15 bases and the V segment lost 3 bases, leaving 7 bases of the junction unmatched. The CDR3 is CASSLALAGDPFF. The CDR3 DNA reads as TGTGCCAGCAGCTTGGCACTAGCGGGAGACCCGTTCTTC. The variable domain in full, completed from reference TRBV11-2 and TRBJ2-1, reads EAGVAQSPRYKIIEKRQSVAFWCNPISGHATLYWYQQILGQGPKLLIQFQNNGVVDDSQLPKDRFSAERLKGVDSTLKIQPAKLEDSAVYLCASSLALAGDPFFGPGTRLTVL.

This chain connects TRBV6-6 to TRBJ2-7; TRBD2 matches 7 bases. The CDR3 sequence is 15 residues long. Per the germline V gene, CDR1 is MNHNY and CDR2 is SVGAGI (reference sequence). Trimming at V came to 6 bases and at J to 2 bases, leaving 10 bases not matched to a gene. CDR3: CASRLRLAAAYEQYF. As DNA, the CDR3 is TGTGCCAGCAGACTTCGCCTAGCGGCCGCCTACGAGCAGTACTTC.

This clone has only a few counts. V is TRBV7-8 and J is TRBJ2-5, with D perhaps matching TRBD1 or TRBD2 (5 bases each). This CDR3 is 13 amino acids long. CDR1 is SGHVS, CDR2 FQNEAQ, per germline. V was clipped by 9 bases and J by 2 bases, with 13 bases between them. The CDR3 protein is CASRGAFQETQYF. CDR3 in DNA: TGTGCCAGTCGAGGGGCGTTTCAAGAGACCCAGTACTTC.

The chain is built from TRBV10-3 and TRBJ2-7, with D possibly TRBD2 on 5 matching bases. In germline, CDR1 is ENHRY, CDR2 SYGVKD. CDR3 length: 13 amino acids. V was trimmed by 10 bases and J by 2 bases, leaving 15 bases between them. The CDR3 bases are TGTGCCACGCGGGTAGAGGCGGCCTACGAGCAGTACTTC. Translated, it gives CATRVEAAYEQYF.

This clone was detected only once. V gene TRBV6-1 combines with J gene TRBJ2-1, with 9 bases that match TRBD1. The CDR3 loop spans 13 amino acids. CDR1 and CDR2 (germline): MNHNS, SASEGT. The J segment lost 9 bases and the V segment lost 6 bases, leaving 6 bases of the junction unmatched. CDR3 nucleotides: TGTGCCAGCAGGGAAACAGGGGGCATTGAGCAGTTCTTC. Its protein is CASRETGGIEQFF.

The rearrangement joins TRBV29-1 to TRBJ2-5, with 10 bases lining up with TRBD1. V lost 6 bases, J lost 4 bases, and 11 bases stayed unmatched. CDR1 and CDR2 (germline): SQVTM, ANQGSEA. The CDR3 runs to 15 residues. DNA for the CDR3: TGCAGCGTGGTACAGACAGGGGGCACGCGAGAGACCCAGTACTTC. It codes for CSVVQTGGTRETQYF. Based on the CDR3 plus reference TRBV29-1 and TRBJ2-5, the full variable domain is SAVISQKPSRDICQRGTSLTIQCQVDSQVTMMFWYRQQPGQSLTLIATANQGSEATYESGFVIDKFPISRPNLTFSTLTVSNMSPEDSSIYLCSVVQTGGTRETQYFGPGTRLLVL.

The chain carries TRBV7-8 and TRBJ2-4; TRBD1 aligns across 7 bases. V dropped 4 bases and J dropped 6; count of bases not matched to a gene: 3. There are 13 residues in the CDR3. Germline V gene lookup returns CDR1 SGHVS and CDR2 FQNEAQ. The CDR3 loop reads CASSSRGSNIQYF. DNA of the CDR3: TGTGCCAGCAGCTCCAGGGGGTCAAACATTCAGTACTTC.

This clone was detected a few times. The genes are TRBV19 and TRBJ2-2; 7 positions agree with TRBD1. With 4 bases clipped from V and 1 base from J, the junction kept 6 bases outside the gene matches. The germline V gene encodes CDR1 LNHDA and CDR2 SQIVND (reference sequence). CDR3 length: 16 residues. The CDR3 here is CASSRQGTENTGELFF. The CDR3 DNA follows: TGTGCCAGTAGTAGGCAGGGGACAGAGAACACCGGGGAGCTGTTTTTT.

This clone has more than one count but fewer than ten. CDR3 region: CASRLLEGNYGYTF. Written as DNA, the CDR3 is TGTGCCAGCAGGCTGCTGGAGGGAAACTATGGCTACACCTTC. The rearrangement uses TRBV28 and TRBJ1-2; D unclear. The CDR3 is 14 amino acids. The germline CDR1 and CDR2 sequences are MDHEN and SYDVKM. Deletions cut 6 bases from V and 2 bases from J, with 13 bases between.

CDR3 loop: CASSLSVPSTDTQYF. The CDR3 DNA is TGTGCCAGCAGCTTAAGCGTACCTAGCACAGATACGCAGTATTTT. The chain couples TRBV7-2 to TRBJ2-3, with D unclear. The CDR3 covers 15 residues. Trimming pared 2 bases from V and 0 bases from J, leaving 9 bases between. CDR1 is SGHTA, CDR2 FQGNSA, per germline.

This clone has a handful of counts. The chain is built from TRBV7-2 and TRBJ2-1, with TRBD2 identical over 14 bases. The CDR3 consists of 18 residues. The germline gives CDR1 SGHTA, CDR2 FQGNSA. V lost 2 bases, J lost 3 bases, and 6 bases stayed unmatched. CDR3 sequence: CASSLLGTSGRSYNEQFF. Here the CDR3 DNA reads TGTGCCAGCAGCTTACTAGGGACTAGCGGGAGAAGCTACAATGAGCAGTTCTTC.

The chain couples TRBV7-9 to TRBJ2-1; 9 bases fit TRBD1. This CDR3 comprises 16 residues. The V and J ends lost 4 bases and 1 base, in that order; junction bases with no gene match: 5. Germline CDR1 reads SEHNR; CDR2 reads FQNEAQ (reference sequence). The DNA for the CDR3 is TGTGCCAGCAGCTCCTTTGGACAGGGGTCCTACAATGAGCAGTTCTTC. It yields the protein CASSSFGQGSYNEQFF. Full variable domain (missing parts from reference TRBV7-9 and TRBJ2-1): DTGVSQNPRHKITKRGQNVTFRCDPISEHNRLYWYRQTLGQGPEFLTYFQNEAQLEKSRLLSDRFSAERPKGSFSTLEIQRTEQGDSAMYLCASSSFGQGSYNEQFFGPGTRLTVL.

Only a few counts were recorded for this clone. This sequence joins TRBV29-1 and TRBJ2-3, with TRBD2 matching over 10 bases. The CDR3 has 14 amino acids. Germline V gene data show CDR1 as SQVTM and CDR2 as ANQGSEA. The V gene end was trimmed by 8 bases and the J gene end by 1 base; junction bases not matched to a gene: 6. The CDR3, as DNA: TGCAGCACCAGGACTAGCGGCCGCACAGATACGCAGTATTTT. This codes for CSTRTSGRTDTQYF.

The V and J genes are TRBV7-2 and TRBJ2-5; perhaps TRBD1 as D (6 bases). Trimming took off 4 bases at V and 4 bases at J, with 13 bases between the two ends. Germline V CDR1 and CDR2: SGHTA, FQGNSA. CDR3 length equals 14 residues. The CDR3 sequence: CASSSKGHLETQYF. The CDR3 DNA is TGTGCCAGCAGCTCAAAGGGACACCTAGAGACCCAGTACTTC. The full variable domain, its missing parts supplied by reference TRBV7-2 and TRBJ2-5, is GAGVSQSPSNKVTEKGKDVELRCDPISGHTALYWYRQSLGQGLEFLIYFQGNSAPDKSGLPSDRFSAERTGGSVSTLTIQRTQQEDSAVYLCASSSKGHLETQYFGPGTRLLVL.

This chain uses TRBV29-1 with TRBJ2-7; 7 bases line up with TRBD1. CDR1 is SQVTM, CDR2 ANQGSEA, per germline. J was trimmed by 2 bases and V by 7 bases; bases with no gene match: 5. This CDR3 spans 12 amino acids. The CDR3 reads CSGETGTYEQYF. CDR3 DNA sequence: TGCAGCGGTGAGACAGGGACCTACGAGCAGTACTTC.

This clone was observed a single time. The chain employs TRBV5-4 and TRBJ2-7, with a weak D call TRBD2 (6 bases). The CDR3 covers 14 residues. Between the trimmed V and J ends, which lost 4 bases and 5 bases, there was a span of 16 bases. Germline CDR1 reads SGHNT; CDR2 reads YYREEE (reference sequence). CDR3 sequence: CASSRPGRTDEQYF. CDR3 bases: TGTGCCAGCAGCCGCCCGGGGAGGACGGACGAGCAGTACTTC.

This clone has just a few counts. The chain links TRBV15 to TRBJ2-7, with 9 bases aligning to TRBD2. V shed 0 bases and J 4 bases; nucleotides not matched to a gene: 7. This CDR3 has 16 residues. Per the germline V gene, CDR1 is LNHNV and CDR2 is YYDKDF (reference sequence). CDR3 residues: CATSREEVAGVYEQYF. In DNA form, the CDR3 reads TGTGCCACCAGCAGAGAAGAGGTAGCGGGAGTATACGAGCAGTACTTC. Variable domain in full (rest from reference TRBV15 and TRBJ2-7): DAMVIQNPRYQVTQFGKPVTLSCSQTLNHNVMYWYQQKSSQAPKLLFHYYDKDFNNEADTPDNFQSRRPNTSFCFLDIRSPGLGDTAMYLCATSREEVAGVYEQYFGPGTRLTVT.

As to this clone: The identical CDR3 is also encoded by other nucleotide sequences in the sample. The chain couples TRBV20-1 to TRBJ2-1; D remains ambiguous. The V end lost 6 bases, the J end lost 4 bases, and 7 bases lay between the germline ends. Germline-derived CDR1 and CDR2 are DFQATT and SNEGSKA (reference sequence). The CDR3 contains 11 residues. Written as DNA, the CDR3 is TGCAGTGCGCCCACTTACAATGAGCAGTTCTTC. Translated, it gives CSAPTYNEQFF.

The V and J genes are TRBV19 and TRBJ1-1; tentative D call: TRBD1 (6 bases). The germline gives CDR1 LNHDA, CDR2 SQIVND (reference sequence). Trimming left V 4 bases short and J 6 bases short, with 12 bases between. The CDR3 is 13 residues long. CDR3 region: CASSNRVGSEAFF. CDR3 sequence (DNA): TGTGCCAGTAGTAACAGGGTGGGGTCTGAAGCTTTCTTT.